Given below is one T cell receptor beta chain in context. The antigen is not known. These data come from a study of CD8+CD57+ T cells in acquired aplastic anemia. Whole-study findings and limits: The number of CD8+ CDR3 sequences shared by patients and controls was about 27.

V shed 0 bases, J shed 7 bases, and the junction held 19 bases outside the gene matches. Germline CDR1 LNHNV, CDR2 YYDKDF (reference sequence). This CDR3 is built from 20 residues. The TCR beta profiling, which covered VDJ combination and CDR3 sequence, was carried out using genomic DNA as the template. TCRdb called the reads again in MiXCR, with one record for every CDR3 protein. The sample yields around 200,000 distinct CDR3 sequences, 45% to 60% seen once. Patients selected for sequencing had displayed CD8+CD57+ cell expansion by flow cytometry. The blood sampling took place in patients who had so far received no therapy.

Specimen: sorted CD4+, CD8+, or CD8+CD57+ T cells (not recorded which) from PBMCs. The chain carries TRBV15 and TRBJ2-1; 9 bases agree with TRBD2. The clonotype was recovered from a human donor with aplastic anemia. The CDR3 reads CATSRDRFREAGGPWNEQFF. The DNA for the CDR3 is TGTGCCACCAGCAGAGATAGATTTAGGGAGGCGGGAGGGCCCTGGAATGAGCAGTTCTTC.